One and the same sample provided the 10 T cell receptor beta chains below, sequenced in a study of blood T cell repertoires in COVID-19. Data came from immunoSEQ multiplex PCR; TCRdb stores just in-frame clones and leaves some out. The sample comprises 300,000 or so clones, about 90% of which are singletons, and 2.9% rests with the top ten. Sequencing was performed on PBMCs or T cells enriched from blood (not recorded which). These receptors came from a woman in her forties or fifties who had been exposed to COVID-19.

V gene TRBV7-6 combines with J gene TRBJ2-5; tentatively, D is TRBD2 (6 bases). The ends were cut back, 5 bases at V and 2 bases at J, with 12 bases in the middle. CDR3 length: 14 amino acids. The germline V gene encodes CDR1 SGHVS and CDR2 FNYEAQ. The CDR3 reads CASSVRDWQETQYF. Written as DNA, the CDR3 is TGTGCCAGCAGCGTCAGGGACTGGCAAGAGACCCAGTACTTC.

J is TRBJ1-3 and V is TRBV7-9; D remains ambiguous. V was shortened by 1 base and J by 2 bases, with 6 bases between the two germline ends. From germline, CDR1 is SEHNR and CDR2 FQNEAQ (reference sequence). The CDR3 runs to 14 residues. The CDR3 protein is CASSLVGTGNTIYF. The DNA for the CDR3 is TGTGCCAGCAGCTTAGTCGGGACTGGAAACACCATATATTTT.

V and J are TRBV28 and TRBJ1-5; TRBD1 is a possible D gene (5 bases). Germline CDR1 reads MDHEN; CDR2 reads SYDVKM. Trimming shortened V by 6 bases and J by 4 bases, and 16 bases separated the two germline ends. The CDR3 contains 15 residues. Written as DNA, the CDR3 is TGTGCCAGCAGGGACACCCGAGCGGGGAATCAGCCCCAGCATTTT. Its translation: CASRDTRAGNQPQHF. Looking up the rest from reference TRBV28 and TRBJ1-5 gives the full variable domain: DVKVTQSSRYLVKRTGEKVFLECVQDMDHENMFWYRQDPGLGLRLIYFSYDVKMKEKGDIPEGYSVSREKKERFSLILESASTNQTSMYLCASRDTRAGNQPQHFGDGTRLSIL.

The chain carries TRBV2 and TRBJ1-5; tentatively, D is TRBD1 (6 bases). V lost 3 bases and J 4 bases, leaving 10 bases between the germline ends. Germline V gene lookup returns CDR1 SNHLY and CDR2 FYNNEI. The CDR3 totals 14 residues. The DNA of the CDR3 is TGTGCCAGCAGTGAGAGGGGGTGGAATCAGCCCCAGCATTTT. It translates to CASSERGWNQPQHF.

This clone was counted only a few times. The chain is built from TRBV6-5 and TRBJ1-1; tentatively, D is TRBD1 (5 bases). V was trimmed by 0 bases and J by 0 bases, leaving 11 bases between them. Looked up from germline, CDR1 is MNHEY and CDR2 is SVGAGI. The CDR3 loop spans 16 amino acids. This CDR3 is CASSYSQGRLNTEAFF. CDR3 DNA sequence: TGTGCCAGCAGTTACTCCCAGGGTCGATTGAACACTGAAGCTTTCTTT.

CDR3 protein: CASSLDRGRYSPLHF. CDR3 in DNA: TGTGCCAGTAGCTTAGACAGGGGAAGGTATTCACCCCTCCACTTT. This sequence joins TRBV19 and TRBJ1-6; TRBD1 aligns across 8 bases. V lost 6 bases to trimming and J lost 8 bases; unmatched junction nucleotides: 9. Germline V lookup: CDR1 LNHDA, CDR2 SQIVND (reference sequence). The CDR3 loop spans 15 amino acids. The full variable domain, completed using reference TRBV19 and TRBJ1-6, is DGGITQSPKYLFRKEGQNVTLSCEQNLNHDAMYWYRQDPGQGLRLIYYSQIVNDFQKGDIAEGYSVSREKKESFPLTVTSAQKNPTAFYLCASSLDRGRYSPLHFGNGTRLTVT.

The chain recombines TRBV29-1 with TRBJ1-1; 7 bases are a match to TRBD1. Trimming at V came to 6 bases and at J to 3 bases, leaving 7 bases not matched to a gene. The CDR3 totals 13 residues. CDR1 is SQVTM, CDR2 ANQGSEA, per germline. This CDR3 reads CSVSTDRDTEAFF. CDR3 nucleotides: TGCAGCGTCTCCACCGACAGGGACACTGAAGCTTTCTTT.

V gene TRBV10-3 combines with J gene TRBJ1-6; 8 bases match TRBD1. The germline gives CDR1 ENHRY, CDR2 SYGVKD. V was clipped by 8 bases and J by 7 bases; unmatched bases: 7. The CDR3 consists of 14 residues. The CDR3: CAISGDRQNSPLHF. CDR3 sequence (DNA): TGTGCCATCTCCGGGGACAGGCAGAATTCACCCCTCCACTTT.

This clone was recorded a few times. The chain uses TRBV28 and TRBJ2-2; 13 nucleotides agree with TRBD2. V lost 6 bases to trimming and J lost 4 bases; unmatched junction nucleotides: 2. The germline gives CDR1 MDHEN, CDR2 SYDVKM. This CDR3 comprises 15 residues. In DNA form, the CDR3 reads TGTGCCAGCAGGACTAGCGGGGGGTTCACCGGGGAGCTGTTTTTT. Translating gives CASRTSGGFTGELFF.

The chain carries TRBV6-1 and TRBJ1-2, with D unclear. Per the germline V gene, CDR1 is MNHNS and CDR2 is SASEGT. The CDR3 length is 15 residues. V was trimmed by 0 bases and J by 3 bases, leaving 11 bases between them. The CDR3 nucleotides read TGTGCCAGCAGTGAAGCGCAACCGGAGTACTATGGCTACACCTTC. Translating it yields CASSEAQPEYYGYTF.